The 17 T cell receptor beta chains presented below share a single source sample, sequenced in a study of T cell changes during pregnancy in multiple sclerosis. Assay: immunoSEQ multiplex PCR; the TCRdb copy retains only in-frame clones and omits some. The data hold some 64,000 clones, with around 89% observed a single time. The sequences come from peripheral blood, collected in the first trimester of pregnancy. The receptors come from a female donor in good health, enrolled as a control in a pregnancy study.

The CDR3 coding sequence is TGTGCCAGCAAGAGGGGGCTAGGAGAGACCCAGTACTTC. It yields the protein CASKRGLGETQYF. The chain is built from TRBV5-4 and TRBJ2-5, with 7 positions matching TRBD1. This CDR3 comprises 13 residues. With V trimmed by 6 bases and J by 4 bases, 6 bases remained unmatched. CDR1 SGHNT and CDR2 YYREEE come from the germline V gene (reference sequence).

The chain joins TRBV5-4 to TRBJ2-7; D is perhaps TRBD2 (6 bases). Germline lookup yields CDR1 SGHNT and CDR2 YYREEE (reference sequence). The CDR3 is made up of 13 amino acids. Trimming pared 5 bases from V and 5 bases from J, leaving 14 bases between. CDR3 loop: CASRAGLIHEQYF. CDR3 DNA: TGTGCCAGCAGGGCGGGGCTCATCCACGAGCAGTACTTC. Full variable domain (rest looked up from reference TRBV5-4 and TRBJ2-7): ETGVTQSPTHLIKTRGQQVTLRCSSQSGHNTVSWYQQALGQGPQFIFQYYREEENGRGNFPPRFSGLQFPNYSSELNVNALELDDSALYLCASRAGLIHEQYFGPGTRLTVT.

This chain connects TRBV4-1 to TRBJ2-1, with 15 bases identical to TRBD2. CDR1 is MGHRA, CDR2 YSYEKL, per germline. J was trimmed by 4 bases and V by 4 bases; bases with no gene match: 5. The CDR3 loop spans 17 amino acids. CDR3 sequence (DNA): TGCGCCAGCAGCCTAGGGACTAGCGGGGGGTCTTACAATGAGCAGTTCTTC. It is translated as CASSLGTSGGSYNEQFF.

About this clone itself: Compared with germline, one end of the junction differs, possibly owing to a read error. This chain joins TRBV19 and TRBJ2-7; 8 bases are a match to TRBD2. Germline lookup yields CDR1 LNHDA and CDR2 SQIVND (reference sequence). This CDR3 is 15 amino acids long. The CDR3 nucleotides read TGTGCCAGTAGTTTAGAACCGGGACTAGCCTACGAGCAGTACTTC. This gives the protein CASSLEPGLAYEQYF.

This clone was recorded only once. The chain carries TRBV5-4 and TRBJ1-1; D is ambiguous. The CDR3 totals 19 residues. Trimming cost V 3 bases and J 0 bases, with 24 bases left between them. Germline CDR1 and CDR2: SGHNT and YYREEE (reference sequence). Here the CDR3 DNA reads TGTGCCAGCAGCTCAAGAATTCTTCCAATCCTACCCCTGAACACTGAAGCTTTCTTT. Translated: CASSSRILPILPLNTEAFF.

This chain joins TRBV18 and TRBJ1-1; D is possibly TRBD1 (5 bases). This CDR3 is 13 amino acids long. V was shortened by 1 base and J by 7 bases, with 10 bases between the two germline ends. Germline lookup yields CDR1 KGHSH and CDR2 LQKENI. CDR3 sequence reads: CASSPLGQGEAFF. Written as DNA, the CDR3 is TGTGCCAGCTCACCACTGGGTCAGGGTGAAGCTTTCTTT. Together with reference TRBV18 and TRBJ1-1, the CDR3 gives the full variable domain: NAGVMQNPRHLVRRRGQEARLRCSPMKGHSHVYWYRQLPEEGLKFMVYLQKENIIDESGMPKERFSAEFPKEGPSILRIQQVVRGDSAAYFCASSPLGQGEAFFGQGTRLTVV.

The chain combines TRBV30 with TRBJ1-6, with 9 nucleotides matching TRBD1. Trimming removed 0 bases from V and 14 bases from J; junction bases left unmatched: 5. Germline CDR1 and CDR2: GTSNPN and SVGIG (reference sequence). The CDR3 has 13 amino acids. CDR3 region: CAWSVRDRETLHF. CDR3 nucleotides: TGTGCCTGGAGTGTAAGGGACAGGGAAACCCTCCACTTT.

The chain uses TRBV12-1 and TRBJ1-3. TRBV12-1 is noted as a pseudogene. This CDR3 comprises 16 residues. In DNA form, the CDR3 reads TGTGCCAGCAGCGCCCAAATAGTAAAGCCCCGAAACACCATATATTTT. Amino acids: CASSAQIVKPRNTIYF.

The chain carries TRBV2 and TRBJ1-1; D may be TRBD1 (5 bases). The CDR3 extends over 13 amino acids. V shed 5 bases and J shed 6 bases, with 13 bases lying between them. Looked up from germline, CDR1 is SNHLY and CDR2 is FYNNEI. The CDR3 reads CASSTDRGSEAFF. In DNA, the CDR3 is TGTGCCAGCAGTACTGACAGAGGCTCTGAAGCTTTCTTT.

The chain uses TRBV11-3 and TRBJ2-1; 11 bases fit TRBD2. This CDR3 has 14 amino acids. The V gene's germline CDR1 is SGHNT and CDR2 YENEEA. The V segment lost 7 bases and the J segment 4 bases; nucleotides outside the gene matches: 3. The CDR3 bases are TGTGCCAGCAAACTAGCGGGGGATTACAATGAGCAGTTCTTC. Translation: CASKLAGDYNEQFF.

The genes are TRBV7-9 and TRBJ1-2, with TRBD1 identical over 12 bases. The CDR3 spans 18 residues. V was clipped by 1 base and J by 7 bases; unmatched bases: 13. Germline loops: CDR1 SEHNR, CDR2 FQNEAQ (reference sequence). In DNA, the CDR3 is TGTGCCAGCAGCTTAGTCCCCGGGACAGGGGGCGATCTTCCTGGCTACACCTTC. As protein: CASSLVPGTGGDLPGYTF.

The gene calls are TRBV4-3 and TRBJ2-5; 9 nucleotides match TRBD1. The J segment lost 3 bases and the V segment lost 1 base, leaving 3 bases of the junction unmatched. Per germline, CDR1 LGHNA and CDR2 YSLEER. The CDR3 totals 15 residues. The CDR3 reads CASSQARDREETQYF. The CDR3 DNA is TGCGCCAGCAGCCAAGCCCGGGACAGGGAAGAGACCCAGTACTTC.

Only one count was recorded for this clone. The CDR3 region has the DNA TGTGCCAGCAGCGCCAGACAGGGGGCCGTTGAAAAACTGTTTTTT. Its translation: CASSARQGAVEKLFF. V gene TRBV9 combines with J gene TRBJ1-4, with 10 positions matching TRBD1. Germline V gives CDR1 SGDLS, CDR2 YYNGEE. Trimming took 3 bases from V and 7 from J; bases not matched to a gene: 6. The CDR3 totals 15 residues.

The V gene is TRBV6-4, the J gene TRBJ2-1; 13 bases align to TRBD2. J lost 7 bases, V lost 6 bases, and 6 bases had no gene match. The CDR3 runs to 15 residues. Per germline, CDR1 MRHNA and CDR2 SNTAGT. CDR3: CASSLLAGGANEQFF. The DNA for the CDR3 is TGTGCCAGCAGCTTACTAGCGGGGGGGGCAAATGAGCAGTTCTTC.

The chain is built from TRBV5-6 and TRBJ1-1; D uncertain. This CDR3 is 15 amino acids long. Germline CDR1 is SGHDT and CDR2 is YYEEEE. Deletions cut 5 bases from V and 5 bases from J, with 19 bases between. Here the CDR3 reads CASSLIRTTGTEAFF. In DNA, the CDR3 is TGTGCCAGCAGTTTAATCCGGACGACGGGGACTGAAGCTTTCTTT.

The chain has TRBV19 and TRBJ2-7, with 8 bases identical to TRBD1. The CDR3 consists of 16 residues. V trimming: 5 bases; J trimming: 0 bases; junction bases outside the gene matches: 9. Germline V CDR1 and CDR2: LNHDA, SQIVND (reference sequence). The CDR3 loop reads CASSPSRDRSSYEQYF. CDR3 nucleotides: TGTGCCAGTAGTCCGAGCCGGGACAGGAGCTCCTACGAGCAGTACTTC.

V gene TRBV11-3 combines with J gene TRBJ2-3; the match to TRBD2 covers 12 bases. The CDR3 extends over 18 amino acids. The trim removed 5 bases at V and 3 bases at J, leaving 12 bases unmatched. CDR1 SGHNT and CDR2 YENEEA come from the germline V gene. The CDR3: CASSTHRGLAGRTDTQYF. DNA of the CDR3: TGTGCCAGCAGCACCCATCGAGGACTAGCGGGGAGAACAGATACGCAGTATTTT.